This T cell receptor (beta chain) was obtained from a study of blood T cell repertoires in COVID-19. Across the study: Sources were T cells, B-cell-depleted T cells, or PBMCs; the material itself was cDNA or gDNA.

Under the authors' procedure: Quantification of nucleated cells was approximated via reference gene primer amplification. Sequencing was performed with immunoSEQ multiplex PCR; in TCRdb, only in-frame clones are kept and a portion is missing. V and J calls and clone size are those listed in that table; D and trimming were worked out from the DNA. The sample holds just over 650,000 clones, 85% to 90% seen once. CDR3 size: 15 residues. Germline lookup yields CDR1 SGDLS and CDR2 YYNGEE. V was cut by 0 bases and J by 0 bases, with 9 bases left in between. This clonotype was sampled from a woman aged 18 to 35 with acute or convalescent COVID-19. The source material was peripheral blood. This chain uses TRBV9 with TRBJ1-2, with D possibly matching TRBD1 (5 bases). This chain's CDR3 is CASSVARGANYGYTF. CDR3 in DNA: TGTGCCAGCAGCGTAGCTCGGGGGGCTAACTATGGCTACACCTTC.